This T cell receptor beta chain emerged from a study of T cell responses to AZD1222 COVID-19 vaccine. TCRdb keeps only in-frame clones here, not all; method: immunoSEQ multiplex PCR. The profile shows roughly 140,000 clones, 90% of them singletons. A word on this clone: Its antigen is still unknown.

Germline V gene sequence: CDR1 SEHNR, CDR2 FQNEAQ (reference sequence). This CDR3 has 15 amino acids. V lost 4 bases and J lost 6, with 18 bases in between. General study points: Recipients of AZD1222 seropositive at baseline numbered only 6 or 7. The donor cohort was predominantly white British with a female majority, and clonal diversity may have been underestimated.

The clonotype comes from an adult who received the AZD1222 COVID-19 vaccine. The sample here was peripheral blood, taken 28 days after the second AZD1222 dose. V gene TRBV7-9 combines with J gene TRBJ1-2; D may be TRBD1 (6 bases). CDR3 sequence reads: CASSSMRGAYNGYTF. The CDR3 nucleotides are TGTGCCAGCAGCTCCATGCGGGGGGCTTATAATGGCTACACCTTC. The full variable domain, its missing parts supplied by reference TRBV7-9 and TRBJ1-2, is DTGVSQNPRHKITKRGQNVTFRCDPISEHNRLYWYRQTLGQGPEFLTYFQNEAQLEKSRLLSDRFSAERPKGSFSTLEIQRTEQGDSAMYLCASSSMRGAYNGYTFGSGTRLTVV.